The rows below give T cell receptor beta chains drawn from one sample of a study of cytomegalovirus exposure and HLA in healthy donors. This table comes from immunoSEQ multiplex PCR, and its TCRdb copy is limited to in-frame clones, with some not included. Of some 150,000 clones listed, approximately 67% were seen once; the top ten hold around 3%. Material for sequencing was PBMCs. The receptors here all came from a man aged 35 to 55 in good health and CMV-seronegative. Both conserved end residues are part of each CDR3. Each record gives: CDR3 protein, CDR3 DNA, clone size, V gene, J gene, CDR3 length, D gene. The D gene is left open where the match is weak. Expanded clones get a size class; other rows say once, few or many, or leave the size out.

cdr3_aa: CASSLAGGSSGANVLTF
cdr3_nt: TGTGCCAGCAGCTTAGCGGGGGGGTCGTCTGGGGCCAACGTCCTGACTTTC
clone_size: -
v_call: TRBV7-2
j_call: TRBJ2-6
cdr3_length: 17
d_call: TRBD2

cdr3_aa: CASSVGAGYGEYEQYF
cdr3_nt: TGTGCCAGCAGCGTAGGGGCGGGGTATGGGGAATACGAGCAGTACTTC
clone_size: few
v_call: TRBV9
j_call: TRBJ2-7
cdr3_length: 16
d_call: -

cdr3_aa: CASSKKTASPYEQYF
cdr3_nt: TGTGCCAGCAGCAAAAAGACTGCTTCTCCCTACGAGCAGTACTTC
clone_size: -
v_call: TRBV21-1
j_call: TRBJ2-7
cdr3_length: 15
d_call: -

cdr3_aa: CASSPPGRPPSAGYGYTF
cdr3_nt: TGCGCCAGCAGCCCCCCCGGCCGGCCACCCTCCGCGGGCTATGGCTACACCTTC
clone_size: -
v_call: TRBV4-1
j_call: TRBJ1-2
cdr3_length: 18
d_call: -

cdr3_aa: CASSVATGYNEQFF
cdr3_nt: TGTGCCAGCAGCGTAGCTACCGGTTACAATGAGCAGTTCTTC
clone_size: -
v_call: TRBV9
j_call: TRBJ2-1
cdr3_length: 14
d_call: -

cdr3_aa: CASTFQGLGNQPQHF
cdr3_nt: TGTGCCAGCACTTTCCAGGGTCTCGGCAATCAGCCCCAGCATTTT
clone_size: -
v_call: TRBV2
j_call: TRBJ1-5
cdr3_length: 15
d_call: -

cdr3_aa: CASSESRGRDYGYTF
cdr3_nt: TGCGCCAGCAGTGAGTCGAGGGGGAGGGACTATGGCTACACCTTC
clone_size: -
v_call: TRBV10-2
j_call: TRBJ1-2
cdr3_length: 15
d_call: -

cdr3_aa: CSVDNGLAGGPQYF
cdr3_nt: TGCAGCGTTGATAACGGGCTAGCGGGGGGACCGCAGTATTTT
clone_size: -
v_call: TRBV29-1
j_call: TRBJ2-3
cdr3_length: 14
d_call: TRBD2

cdr3_aa: CASSQGQSYSPLHF
cdr3_nt: TGTGCCAGCAGCCAGGGACAGTCTTATTCACCCCTCCACTTT
clone_size: -
v_call: TRBV5-5
j_call: TRBJ1-6
cdr3_length: 14
d_call: TRBD1

cdr3_aa: CASSLMDSTSYEQYF
cdr3_nt: TGTGCCAGCAGTTTAATGGACAGCACCTCCTACGAGCAGTACTTC
clone_size: -
v_call: TRBV28
j_call: TRBJ2-7
cdr3_length: 15
d_call: -

cdr3_aa: CASSSPPDGGAEETQYF
cdr3_nt: TGTGCCAGTAGTTCACCCCCCGACGGGGGGGCTGAAGAGACCCAGTACTTC
clone_size: once
v_call: TRBV19
j_call: TRBJ2-5
cdr3_length: 17
d_call: TRBD2

cdr3_aa: CASSLGLAGYNEQFF
cdr3_nt: TGTGCCAGCAGCTTGGGACTAGCGGGCTACAATGAGCAGTTCTTC
clone_size: -
v_call: TRBV5-6
j_call: TRBJ2-1
cdr3_length: 15
d_call: TRBD2

cdr3_aa: CASSPPGGAYTQYF
cdr3_nt: TGTGCCAGCAGCCCCCCGGGGGGGGCATATACGCAGTATTTT
clone_size: -
v_call: TRBV11-2
j_call: TRBJ2-3
cdr3_length: 14
d_call: TRBD2

cdr3_aa: CASSTARYNEQFF
cdr3_nt: TGTGCCAGCAGCACAGCCCGCTACAATGAGCAGTTCTTC
clone_size: few
v_call: TRBV6-5
j_call: TRBJ2-1
cdr3_length: 13
d_call: -

cdr3_aa: CSDGLMTGGYGYTF
cdr3_nt: TGCAGCGACGGACTCATGACAGGGGGCTATGGCTACACCTTC
clone_size: -
v_call: TRBV29-1
j_call: TRBJ1-2
cdr3_length: 14
d_call: TRBD1

cdr3_aa: CASSLSGNQPQHF
cdr3_nt: TGTGCCAGCAGTTTGAGTGGCAATCAGCCCCAGCATTTT
clone_size: few
v_call: TRBV6-6
j_call: TRBJ1-5
cdr3_length: 13
d_call: -

cdr3_aa: CASSLRPGGGNLNNEQFF
cdr3_nt: TGTGCCAGCAGTTTACGCCCGGGCGGGGGCAACCTCAACAATGAGCAGTTCTTC
clone_size: -
v_call: TRBV27
j_call: TRBJ2-1
cdr3_length: 18
d_call: -

cdr3_aa: CASSLGGTVVYGYTF
cdr3_nt: TGTGCCAGCAGCTTAGGGGGGACAGTGGTATATGGCTACACCTTC
clone_size: -
v_call: TRBV7-2
j_call: TRBJ1-2
cdr3_length: 15
d_call: TRBD1